These 24 T cell receptor beta chains were all obtained from the same sample, sequenced in a study of T cell clones after liver transplantation. Sequenced by immunoSEQ multiplex PCR; TCRdb stores in-frame clones only, minus some. This table has about 21,000 clones, approximately 95% appearing once. The source material was CD8+ T cells from blood, sampled around 25 months after liver transplant. The receptors originated from a human patient who received a liver transplant. Some of the T cells may derive from the graft donor.

The genes are TRBV29-1 and TRBJ2-1, with 11 bases aligning to TRBD2. The CDR3 is 14 residues long. V shed 7 bases and J 10 bases; nucleotides not matched to a gene: 12. Germline CDR1 reads SQVTM; CDR2 reads ANQGSEA. For the CDR3, the DNA is TGCAGCGAACGTCAGTTACTAGCGGGAGACGAGCAGTTCTTC. This sequence encodes CSERQLLAGDEQFF.

The J gene is TRBJ1-1, the V gene TRBV6-5, with unresolved D. The CDR3 sequence is 13 residues long. Trimming took 2 bases from V and 0 from J, leaving 4 bases between them. Germline assignment: CDR1 MNHEY and CDR2 SVGAGI. This CDR3 reads CASSYGMNTEAFF. CDR3 DNA sequence: TGTGCCAGCAGTTACGGGATGAACACTGAAGCTTTCTTT.

The chain is built from TRBV4-1 and TRBJ1-2; 10 positions agree with TRBD1. This CDR3 has 16 amino acids. The ends lost 0 bases at V and 5 bases at J; junction bases unmatched: 6. Germline assignment: CDR1 MGHRA and CDR2 YSYEKL. CDR3 loop: CASSQDGGQGPYGYTF. CDR3 nucleotide sequence: TGCGCCAGCAGCCAAGATGGGGGACAGGGGCCTTATGGCTACACCTTC.

The chain couples TRBV5-6 to TRBJ1-3; D is ambiguous. Germline CDR1 is SGHDT and CDR2 is YYEEEE. V was cut by 4 bases and J by 0 bases, with 17 bases left in between. The CDR3 is 17 residues long. The DNA for the CDR3 is TGTGCCAGCAGCCGCTATTCCAAGGGTGCCTCTGGAAACACCATATATTTT. Translation gives CASSRYSKGASGNTIYF.

The V and J genes are TRBV7-6 and TRBJ2-1; 7 bases fit TRBD2. There are 14 residues in the CDR3. The junction had 7 bases not matched to a gene; V was cut back by 5 bases and J by 6 bases. CDR1 is SGHVS, CDR2 FNYEAQ, per germline. The CDR3 nucleotides are TGTGCCAGCAGCCCCGGAGCGGGGTTCAATGAGCAGTTCTTC. Its translation is CASSPGAGFNEQFF.

The chain combines TRBV27 with TRBJ2-3; 7 bases map to TRBD2. Germline assignment: CDR1 MNHEY and CDR2 SMNVEV (reference sequence). Trimming at V came to 7 bases and at J to 4 bases, leaving 8 bases not matched to a gene. The CDR3 loop spans 14 amino acids. The CDR3 nucleotides read TGTGCCAGCACGTTGGCGGGAGATCCAGATACGCAGTATTTT. The encoded protein is CASTLAGDPDTQYF.

The chain combines TRBV7-2 with TRBJ1-5, with D possibly being TRBD1 (6 bases). Germline values: CDR1 SGHTA, CDR2 FQGNSA. This CDR3 spans 15 amino acids. Deletions cut 4 bases from V and 7 bases from J, with 17 bases between. This chain's CDR3 is CASSSDWGGGQPQHF. The CDR3 DNA reads as TGTGCCAGCAGCTCAGACTGGGGAGGGGGACAGCCCCAGCATTTT.

CDR3 residues: CASSQVGATDTQYF. For the CDR3, the DNA is TGTGCCAGCAGCCAAGTCGGGGCCACAGATACGCAGTATTTT. The V and J genes are TRBV4-2 and TRBJ2-3; D is perhaps TRBD1 or TRBD2 (5 bases each). V was pared by 1 base and J by 2 bases, with 7 bases between. CDR3 length equals 14 residues. The germline V gene has CDR1 LGHNA and CDR2 YNFKEQ.

The genes are TRBV7-2 and TRBJ2-5, with a possible D match to TRBD1 (5 bases). V was trimmed by 3 bases and J by 5 bases, leaving 16 bases between them. The CDR3 is 15 amino acids. CDR1 and CDR2 from the germline V gene are SGHTA and FQGNSA. CDR3 amino acids: CASSLEQTVLETQYF. CDR3 nucleotides: TGTGCCAGCAGCTTGGAGCAGACAGTGTTGGAGACCCAGTACTTC.

The chain employs TRBV28 and TRBJ1-4, with no clear D. This CDR3 spans 13 amino acids. Germline CDR1 and CDR2: MDHEN and SYDVKM. Trimming left V 5 bases short and J 7 bases short, with 11 bases between. Written as DNA, the CDR3 is TGTGCCAGCAGTCCCCCTTCGGTTGAAAAACTGTTTTTT. Its protein is CASSPPSVEKLFF.

The chain joins TRBV9 to TRBJ2-3, with a tentative D call TRBD2 (5 bases). This CDR3 is built from 15 residues. V was shortened by 0 bases and J by 4 bases, with 12 bases between the two germline ends. Per germline, CDR1 SGDLS and CDR2 YYNGEE. CDR3 coding DNA: TGTGCCAGCAGCGTAGCTGGGCTAGCTCCAGATACGCAGTATTTT. It encodes CASSVAGLAPDTQYF.

Only a few counts were recorded for this clone. The V call is TRBV11-3, the J call TRBJ1-2, with D possibly being TRBD1 (6 bases). The germline CDR1 and CDR2 sequences are SGHNT and YENEEA. This CDR3 contains 15 residues. Trimming removed 4 bases from V and 5 bases from J, with 17 bases in between. The chain's CDR3 is CASSSQTGAGYGYTF. The DNA for the CDR3 is TGTGCCAGCAGCTCCCAGACAGGTGCGGGATATGGCTACACCTTC.

The chain couples TRBV9 to TRBJ2-1, with 12 bases matching TRBD2. The CDR3 length is 13 residues. The junction had 1 base not matched to a gene; V was cut back by 4 bases and J by 8 bases. Germline CDR1 is SGDLS and CDR2 is YYNGEE. CDR3 sequence (DNA): TGTGCCAGCAGCCTAGCGGGAGGGTATGAGCAGTTCTTC. Translation gives CASSLAGGYEQFF.

Here the CDR3 reads CASSFEGTENTGELFF. The CDR3 DNA sequence: TGTGCCAGCAGTTTCGAAGGGACAGAGAACACCGGGGAGCTGTTTTTT. V usage is TRBV28 and J usage is TRBJ2-2; TRBD1 matches 7 bases. This CDR3 has 16 residues. Trimming at V came to 3 bases and at J to 1 base, leaving 5 bases not matched to a gene. Germline values: CDR1 MDHEN, CDR2 SYDVKM.

The rearrangement links TRBV7-3 to TRBJ2-7; 9 nucleotides agree with TRBD2. There are 15 residues in the CDR3. From germline, CDR1 is SGHTA and CDR2 FQGTGA. The V gene end was trimmed by 5 bases and the J gene end by 2 bases; junction bases not matched to a gene: 7. CDR3 nucleotides: TGTGCCAGCAGCGCCACGACTAGCGGAGCCTACGAGCAGTACTTC. This codes for CASSATTSGAYEQYF.

The chain combines TRBV2 with TRBJ1-5, with D unclear. Germline V gene lookup returns CDR1 SNHLY and CDR2 FYNNEI. This CDR3 region has 15 residues. Trimming removed 5 bases from V and 4 bases from J, with 15 bases in between. DNA of the CDR3: TGTGCCAGCAGTCCTCGGGGTGGCGCAAATCAGCCCCAGCATTTT. It specifies CASSPRGGANQPQHF.

This chain links TRBV11-2 with TRBJ2-7, with a tentative D call TRBD2 (5 bases). Per the germline V gene, CDR1 is SGHAT and CDR2 is FQNNGV. Trimming removed 5 bases at V and 0 bases at J, with 14 bases between. The length of the CDR3 is 15 residues. The CDR3 is CASSLRTTNSYEQYF. In DNA form, the CDR3 reads TGTGCCAGCAGCCTAAGGACGACTAACTCCTACGAGCAGTACTTC.

This clone was counted between two and nine times. This chain links TRBV27 with TRBJ1-2; 12 nucleotides agree with TRBD1. The germline gives CDR1 MNHEY, CDR2 SMNVEV (reference sequence). V gave up 5 bases and J gave up 6 bases; unmatched junction bases: 4. CDR3 length equals 14 residues. CDR3 residues: CASSEGQGADGYTF. In nucleotides, the CDR3 is TGTGCCAGCAGTGAGGGACAGGGGGCCGATGGCTACACCTTC.

V is TRBV20-1 and J is TRBJ2-7; D gene uncertain. The CDR3 runs to 10 residues. The germline gives CDR1 DFQATT, CDR2 SNEGSKA (reference sequence). V shed 6 bases and J shed 3 bases, with 6 bases lying between them. The CDR3 reads CSAMSYEQYF. Here the CDR3 DNA reads TGCAGTGCGATGAGCTACGAGCAGTACTTC.

The chain has TRBV9 and TRBJ2-1, with D unclear. V lost 1 base to trimming and J lost 7 bases, with 9 bases between them. The CDR3 totals 13 residues. The V gene's germline CDR1 is SGDLS and CDR2 YYNGEE. The CDR3 nucleotides are TGTGCCAGCAGCGTACTAAGTGGGAATGAGCAGTTCTTC. It specifies CASSVLSGNEQFF.

The chain links TRBV9 to TRBJ1-1, with 9 bases matching TRBD1. Germline V gene data show CDR1 as SGDLS and CDR2 as YYNGEE. The CDR3 has 14 residues. After removal of 4 bases from V and 5 bases from J, the junction contained 6 bases not matched to a gene. The CDR3 bases are TGTGCCAGCAGCCCGGACAGGGGAAGGACTGAAGCTTTCTTT. Protein product: CASSPDRGRTEAFF.

The chain uses TRBV5-1 and TRBJ2-7, with D hard to call. CDR1 is SGHRS and CDR2 is YFSETQ in the germline V gene. With 0 bases removed from V and 3 bases from J, the gap between germline ends came to 10 bases. This CDR3 comprises 14 residues. The CDR3 spells CASSLANPNYEQYF. The CDR3 nucleotides are TGCGCCAGCAGCTTGGCCAACCCCAACTACGAGCAGTACTTC.

The chain carries TRBV2 and TRBJ2-7, with 8 bases identical to TRBD1. J lost 4 bases, V lost 7 bases, and 6 bases had no gene match. Germline values: CDR1 SNHLY, CDR2 FYNNEI. The CDR3 length is 13 residues. CDR3 sequence reads: CASIGDRPYEQYF. For the CDR3, the DNA is TGTGCCAGCATCGGGGACAGGCCTTACGAGCAGTACTTC. Variable domain in full (rest from reference TRBV2 and TRBJ2-7): EPEVTQTPSHQVTQMGQEVILRCVPISNHLYFYWYRQILGQKVEFLVSFYNNEISEKSEIFDDQFSVERPDGSNFTLKIRSTKLEDSAMYFCASIGDRPYEQYFGPGTRLTVT.

The table lists this clone with a count of one. This sequence joins TRBV7-9 and TRBJ2-2, with 12 positions matching TRBD2. Trimming at V came to 4 bases and at J to 6 bases, leaving 3 bases not matched to a gene. The CDR3 runs 15 residues. Germline V lookup: CDR1 SEHNR, CDR2 FQNEAQ (reference sequence). The DNA of the CDR3 is TGTGCCAGCAGCTCTAGCGGGAGGGCCCCCGGGGAGCTGTTTTTT. Translation: CASSSSGRAPGELFF.